The 30 T cell receptor beta chains in this list originate from one sample, sequenced in a study of beta chain features in type 1 diabetes listed by TCRdb under 2018. Their antigens remain unidentified. Study-wide findings and limitations: In all four CD4+ subsets, TCRB CDR3 length was moderately but significantly shorter in type 1 diabetes patients.

Library preparation used the immunoSEQ multiplex PCR assay. The High Capacity cDNA Reverse Transcription Kit was used to reverse transcribe all of the isolated RNA, meaning that expressed TCRB transcripts were what got sequenced. This immuneACCESS table, as held by TCRdb, lists in-frame sequences with V and J called but not all clones. Of the missing ones, under half trace to an unresolved V gene in checked studies; the others have no known cause. The sample table records around 280,000 clones; approximately 15% of these occur just once. The ten biggest clones cover less than 0.02% of the sample. The source material was naive CD4+ T cells from blood. The sample's cell subset or site, from its label and the paper: true naive CD4+ T cells. The receptors come from a man aged 18 to 30 with type 1 diabetes.

This clone was counted between two and nine times. The chain joins TRBV7-9 to TRBJ1-5, with TRBD1 as a possible D gene (5 bases). V dropped 5 bases and J dropped 6 bases, with 11 bases sitting between them. In germline, CDR1 is SEHNR, CDR2 FQNEAQ (reference sequence). The CDR3 has 13 amino acids. CDR3 sequence (DNA): TGTGCCAGCAGCAAGGCCCAGGGTCAGCCCCAGCATTTT. It specifies CASSKAQGQPQHF.

This clone has just a few counts. V and J are TRBV28 and TRBJ2-3, with a weak D call TRBD2 (6 bases). V lost 2 bases to trimming and J lost 1 base, with 10 bases between them. Germline lookup yields CDR1 MDHEN and CDR2 SYDVKM. This CDR3 region has 15 residues. CDR3 residues: CASSLPASGTDTQYF. The CDR3, as DNA: TGTGCCAGCAGTTTACCCGCTAGCGGCACAGATACGCAGTATTTT. Based on the CDR3 plus reference TRBV28 and TRBJ2-3, the full variable domain is DVKVTQSSRYLVKRTGEKVFLECVQDMDHENMFWYRQDPGLGLRLIYFSYDVKMKEKGDIPEGYSVSREKKERFSLILESASTNQTSMYLCASSLPASGTDTQYFGPGTRLTVL.

This clone has just a few counts. The chain carries TRBV19 and TRBJ1-5, with D possibly being TRBD1 (6 bases). Looked up from germline, CDR1 is LNHDA and CDR2 is SQIVND (reference sequence). The V gene lost 8 bases and the J gene lost 5 bases, with 22 bases spanning the gap. The CDR3 is 16 amino acids. The CDR3 is CASRLSGTRKDQPQHF. Written as DNA, the CDR3 is TGTGCCAGTCGTCTGAGCGGGACACGGAAGGATCAGCCCCAGCATTTT.

The rearrangement joins TRBV5-1 to TRBJ2-1; 8 bases align to TRBD1. Germline trimming cut 4 bases from V and 8 bases from J; bases unmatched to any gene: 5. This CDR3 contains 13 residues. Germline-derived CDR1 and CDR2 are SGHRS and YFSETQ. In nucleotides, the CDR3 is TGCGCCAGCAGCAACCAGGGGGCGGATGAGCAGTTCTTC. Translation: CASSNQGADEQFF.

The chain couples TRBV7-2 to TRBJ1-4; TRBD1 agrees at 7 bases. The CDR3 loop spans 15 amino acids. Germline loops: CDR1 SGHTA, CDR2 FQGNSA. Trimming removed 5 bases from V and 7 bases from J; junction bases left unmatched: 10. This CDR3 reads CASSPSWTGPEKLFF. In nucleotides, the CDR3 is TGTGCCAGCAGCCCTTCCTGGACAGGACCTGAAAAACTGTTTTTT.

V and J are TRBV18 and TRBJ2-6; 10 bases align to TRBD1. The CDR3 runs to 17 residues. The V segment lost 3 bases and the J segment 0 bases; nucleotides outside the gene matches: 2. Per the germline V gene, CDR1 is KGHSH and CDR2 is LQKENI. CDR3 nucleotides: TGTGCCAGCTCACCCCGGACAGGGGGCTCTGGGGCCAACGTCCTGACTTTC. It encodes CASSPRTGGSGANVLTF. Supplemented by reference TRBV18 and TRBJ2-6, the full variable domain reads NAGVMQNPRHLVRRRGQEARLRCSPMKGHSHVYWYRQLPEEGLKFMVYLQKENIIDESGMPKERFSAEFPKEGPSILRIQQVVRGDSAAYFCASSPRTGGSGANVLTFGAGSRLTVL.

The V call is TRBV6-5, the J call TRBJ1-1, with unresolved D. Trimming pared 6 bases from V and 1 base from J, leaving 12 bases between. This CDR3 contains 14 residues. CDR1 is MNHEY and CDR2 is SVGAGI in the germline V gene. The CDR3 DNA reads TGTGCCAGCAGACCTAGCGTGTCGAACACTGAAGCTTTCTTT. Residues: CASRPSVSNTEAFF.

This clone was seen a handful of times. The DNA for the CDR3 is TGCAGCGCCAAGGGACTAGCGGGAGGGCACGAGCAGTACTTC. It codes for CSAKGLAGGHEQYF. V gene TRBV29-1 combines with J gene TRBJ2-7, with 16 bases aligning to TRBD2. Germline lookup yields CDR1 SQVTM and CDR2 ANQGSEA. The CDR3 has 14 amino acids. V shed 7 bases, J shed 5 bases, and the junction held 5 bases outside the gene matches.

This clone was observed a few times. CDR3 bases: TGCGCCAGCAGCGAACCGGGACAGACCCTCTTCGAGCAGTACTTC. Protein: CASSEPGQTLFEQYF. The chain joins TRBV5-1 to TRBJ2-7; 7 bases fit TRBD1. The CDR3 has 15 residues. The J segment lost 6 bases and the V segment lost 4 bases, leaving 13 bases of the junction unmatched. Germline V lookup: CDR1 SGHRS, CDR2 YFSETQ.

In this sample, this clone turned up a few times. This rearrangement joins TRBV18 to TRBJ2-1, with TRBD2 matching over 11 bases. V trimming: 3 bases; J trimming: 9 bases; junction bases outside the gene matches: 13. The CDR3 covers 17 residues. CDR1 is KGHSH and CDR2 is LQKENI in the germline V gene. CDR3 bases: TGTGCCAGCTCACCTTCCCCGCTAGCGGGGGGACAGGGTGAGCAGTTCTTC. Translated, it gives CASSPSPLAGGQGEQFF.

There are a few counts of this clone. This chain links TRBV11-2 with TRBJ2-3, with 8 bases matching TRBD2. V lost 1 base to trimming and J lost 7 bases; unmatched junction nucleotides: 7. The germline V gene encodes CDR1 SGHAT and CDR2 FQNNGV. The CDR3 totals 15 residues. CDR3: CASSLVSGGGYTQYF. The CDR3 nucleotides read TGTGCCAGCAGCTTAGTTTCTGGCGGGGGGTATACGCAGTATTTT.

The rearrangement joins TRBV30 to TRBJ2-4; TRBD2 might be the D (5 bases). CDR3 length: 13 residues. V was cut by 2 bases and J by 12 bases, with 17 bases left in between. Germline V gives CDR1 GTSNPN, CDR2 SVGIG (reference sequence). The CDR3 region has the DNA TGTGCCTGGAGTTTAAGTCGCGCGAGGGCTCAGTACTTC. Translating gives CAWSLSRARAQYF.

The CDR3 DNA is TGTGCCAGCAGCACGCTTGGGCTAGCGGGATTAATGGAGCTGTTTTTT. Translated, it gives CASSTLGLAGLMELFF. The genes are TRBV7-9 and TRBJ2-2, with 9 bases that match TRBD2. The CDR3 is 16 residues long. Germline values: CDR1 SEHNR, CDR2 FQNEAQ (reference sequence). V gave up 5 bases and J gave up 10 bases; unmatched junction bases: 14.

This clone was found a few times. This rearrangement joins TRBV5-4 to TRBJ2-3, with TRBD2 matching 9 bases. The junction had 18 bases not matched to a gene; V was cut back by 4 bases and J by 0 bases. CDR1 and CDR2 (germline): SGHNT, YYREEE (reference sequence). The CDR3 is 20 amino acids. The CDR3 reads CASSPPPTLAGPVSTDTQYF. The CDR3 region has the DNA TGTGCCAGCAGCCCACCACCAACGCTAGCGGGACCTGTTAGCACAGATACGCAGTATTTT.

V and J are TRBV21-1 and TRBJ2-1; the DNA was not used to check the table's D call, TRBD2. TRBV21-1 is reported as a pseudogene. The CDR3 totals 16 residues. The chain's CDR3 is CASSKKRGNPGNEQFF. The CDR3 DNA reads TGTGCCAGCAGCAAGAAGCGGGGTAACCCCGGGAATGAGCAGTTCTTC.

This clone was recorded a few times. The chain couples TRBV9 to TRBJ2-5, with D perhaps matching TRBD2 (6 bases). The CDR3 is 14 residues long. Trimming stripped 2 bases from V and 5 bases from J, with 13 bases between. Germline-derived CDR1 and CDR2 are SGDLS and YYNGEE. CDR3 loop: CASSVGLMTETQYF. The CDR3, as DNA: TGTGCCAGCAGCGTTGGACTAATGACCGAGACCCAGTACTTC.

This clone turned up a few times. The chain recombines TRBV7-2 with TRBJ2-7; a possible D gene is TRBD2 (6 bases). V was clipped by 2 bases and J by 0 bases, with 11 bases between them. Germline loops: CDR1 SGHTA, CDR2 FQGNSA. The CDR3 runs 15 residues. The CDR3 region is CASSLTGVSSYEQYF. CDR3 bases: TGTGCCAGCAGCTTAACGGGGGTGAGCTCCTACGAGCAGTACTTC. Complete variable domain (other parts from reference TRBV7-2 and TRBJ2-7): GAGVSQSPSNKVTEKGKDVELRCDPISGHTALYWYRQSLGQGLEFLIYFQGNSAPDKSGLPSDRFSAERTGGSVSTLTIQRTQQEDSAVYLCASSLTGVSSYEQYFGPGTRLTVT.

This clone appeared a few times. V is TRBV7-9 and J is TRBJ2-3, with no clear D. The CDR3 is 14 amino acids. The V end lost 2 bases, the J end lost 0 bases, and 6 bases lay between the germline ends. Germline lookup yields CDR1 SEHNR and CDR2 FQNEAQ (reference sequence). The CDR3 region has the DNA TGTGCCAGCAGCTTACAGTTTAGCACAGATACGCAGTATTTT. Translated: CASSLQFSTDTQYF.

The chain links TRBV7-9 to TRBJ2-1, with D possibly being TRBD2 (6 bases). Trimming removed 3 bases at V and 8 bases at J, with 14 bases between. The germline V gene has CDR1 SEHNR and CDR2 FQNEAQ (reference sequence). There are 14 residues in the CDR3. The CDR3 protein is CASSFDGGIYEQFF. For the CDR3, the DNA is TGTGCCAGCAGCTTCGACGGGGGTATATATGAGCAGTTCTTC.

The chain recombines TRBV25-1 with TRBJ2-3, with D unresolved. The CDR3 spans 13 residues. Germline CDR1 MGHDK, CDR2 SYGVNS. V lost 1 base to trimming and J lost 5 bases, with 7 bases between them. The CDR3 protein is CASSELVKDTQYF. The CDR3 nucleotides are TGTGCCAGCAGTGAATTAGTCAAAGATACGCAGTATTTT.

The chain has TRBV7-2 and TRBJ2-7, with 7 nucleotides matching TRBD2. Germline values: CDR1 SGHTA, CDR2 FQGNSA. The CDR3 loop spans 13 amino acids. The trim removed 7 bases at V and 6 bases at J, leaving 9 bases unmatched. The CDR3 here is CASTRGSSPEQYF. CDR3 in DNA: TGTGCCAGCACCCGCGGGAGTAGTCCCGAGCAGTACTTC.

The chain combines TRBV5-1 with TRBJ1-1; the D is unclear. CDR1 is SGHRS, CDR2 YFSETQ, per germline. V was pared by 2 bases and J by 1 base, with 6 bases between. This CDR3 has 13 residues. This CDR3 reads CASSLAANTEAFF. The DNA of the CDR3 is TGCGCCAGCAGCTTAGCCGCGAACACTGAAGCTTTCTTT.

J is TRBJ1-4 and V is TRBV2, with D uncertain. The CDR3 consists of 13 residues. V was pared by 4 bases and J by 7 bases, with 10 bases between. Germline loops: CDR1 SNHLY, CDR2 FYNNEI. CDR3 protein: CASSVPRGEKLFF. The CDR3 DNA reads as TGTGCCAGCAGTGTACCACGAGGTGAAAAACTGTTTTTT.

V and J are TRBV7-9 and TRBJ1-1; 8 nucleotides agree with TRBD1. After removal of 4 bases from V and 1 base from J, the junction contained 5 bases not matched to a gene. The germline CDR1 and CDR2 sequences are SEHNR and FQNEAQ (reference sequence). This CDR3 has 15 residues. The CDR3 coding sequence is TGTGCCAGCAGCTCGCAACAGGGGGGGAACACTGAAGCTTTCTTT. This sequence encodes CASSSQQGGNTEAFF.

This clone occurred a few times. Written as DNA, the CDR3 is TGTGCCAGCAGCTTAGGCGGGAGGGCCCTAGCTAACACAGATACGCAGTATTTT. Protein sequence: CASSLGGRALANTDTQYF. This chain links TRBV7-9 with TRBJ2-3, with TRBD2 matching 9 bases. Germline CDR1 SEHNR, CDR2 FQNEAQ (reference sequence). The V and J ends lost 1 base and 2 bases, in that order; junction bases with no gene match: 10. There are 18 residues in the CDR3.

In its sample, this clone was seen a few times. The chain links TRBV9 to TRBJ2-1, with 8 bases matching TRBD2. This CDR3 has 15 amino acids. Looked up from germline, CDR1 is SGDLS and CDR2 is YYNGEE. V lost 1 base, J lost 5 bases, and 5 bases stayed unmatched. This CDR3 is CASSVSSGVNNEQFF. The CDR3 DNA follows: TGTGCCAGCAGCGTAAGTAGCGGGGTCAACAATGAGCAGTTCTTC.

The chain uses TRBV28 and TRBJ2-5; D might be TRBD1 (6 bases). V was pared by 4 bases and J by 9 bases, with 21 bases between. Germline lookup yields CDR1 MDHEN and CDR2 SYDVKM. The CDR3 has 15 residues. CDR3 DNA: TGTGCCAGCAGTTCCCCCTCAACAGGGAAGGATGCCCAGTACTTC. Translation gives CASSSPSTGKDAQYF. The full variable domain, in which reference TRBV28 and TRBJ2-5 provide the parts outside the CDR3, is DVKVTQSSRYLVKRTGEKVFLECVQDMDHENMFWYRQDPGLGLRLIYFSYDVKMKEKGDIPEGYSVSREKKERFSLILESASTNQTSMYLCASSSPSTGKDAQYFGPGTRLLVL.

This clone occurred a few times. This chain uses TRBV5-1 with TRBJ2-3; D ambiguous. Trimming removed 1 base at V and 0 bases at J, with 9 bases between. The CDR3 has 15 amino acids. Germline CDR1 is SGHRS and CDR2 is YFSETQ. In DNA, the CDR3 is TGCGCCAGCAGCTTGATGGGCAGGAGCACAGATACGCAGTATTTT. This gives the protein CASSLMGRSTDTQYF.

This chain connects TRBV13 to TRBJ1-2; weak D call: TRBD1 (6 bases). Deletions cut 5 bases from V and 7 bases from J, with 20 bases between. Germline V CDR1 and CDR2: PRHDT, FYEKMQ (reference sequence). The CDR3 runs to 15 residues. This chain's CDR3 is CASSLQPTATGGYTF. The CDR3 DNA sequence: TGTGCCAGCAGCCTACAACCGACTGCGACAGGTGGCTACACCTTC. Full variable domain (missing parts from reference TRBV13 and TRBJ1-2): AAGVIQSPRHLIKEKRETATLKCYPIPRHDTVYWYQQGPGQDPQFLISFYEKMQSDKGSIPDRFSAQQFSDYHSELNMSSLELGDSALYFCASSLQPTATGGYTFGSGTRLTVV.

This clone has just a few counts. V usage is TRBV5-1 and J usage is TRBJ1-1; 7 positions agree with TRBD1. Losses at the gene ends were 0 bases for V and 8 bases for J; bases not matched to a gene: 4. Germline CDR1 and CDR2: SGHRS and YFSETQ. The CDR3 totals 13 residues. For the CDR3, the DNA is TGCGCCAGCAGCTTGGCCGGGACAGAAGAAGCTTTCTTT. This encodes CASSLAGTEEAFF.